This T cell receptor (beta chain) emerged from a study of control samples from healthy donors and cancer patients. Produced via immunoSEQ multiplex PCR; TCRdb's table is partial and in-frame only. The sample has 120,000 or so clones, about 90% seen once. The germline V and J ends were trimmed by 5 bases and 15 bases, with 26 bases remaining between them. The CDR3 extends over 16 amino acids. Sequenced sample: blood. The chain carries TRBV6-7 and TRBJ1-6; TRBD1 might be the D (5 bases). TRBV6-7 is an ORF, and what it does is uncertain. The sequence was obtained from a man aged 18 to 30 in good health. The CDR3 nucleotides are TGTGCCAGCAGTACCGGTATATGGGGGGGATATTCTGGCCTCCACTTT. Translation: CASSTGIWGGYSGLHF.